The text below deals with one T cell receptor (beta chain). The data stem from a study of blood T cell repertoires in COVID-19. Study summary: PBMCs, B-cell-depleted T cells, or T cells were the source of the cDNA or gDNA that made up the material.

With 3 bases removed from V and 0 bases from J, the gap between germline ends came to 10 bases. From germline, CDR1 is SGHTS and CDR2 YDEGEE. The length of the CDR3 is 15 residues. Produced via immunoSEQ multiplex PCR; TCRdb's table is partial and in-frame only. The sample lists 150,000 to 180,000 clones, approximately 86% seen once, with roughly 0.62% in the top ten. The receptor was derived from a man aged 55 to 70 with COVID-19, enrolled during active disease. The genes are TRBV5-8 and TRBJ1-3; D is perhaps TRBD1 (5 bases). Sequencing was done on a sample of peripheral blood. The CDR3, as DNA: TGTGCCAGCAGCTCGGGACTTAACTCTGGAAACACCATATATTTT. Residues: CASSSGLNSGNTIYF.